This section outlines one T cell receptor beta chain sequence together with its context. Its target is not known. RNA extraction and reverse transcription yielded cDNA as sequencing template. Profiling relied on immunoSEQ multiplex PCR, and the TCRdb table lists in-frame clones only, not all of them. The data hold hundreds of thousands of clones, with over 60% observed a single time. Treatment meaning: oral pan-JAK inhibitor, 5-10 mg twice daily. Trimming at V came to 3 bases and at J to 3 bases, leaving 5 bases not matched to a gene. This CDR3 has 14 residues. Germline-derived CDR1 and CDR2 are SGHDT and YYEEEE. The data belong to a study of CD8+ T cells in alopecia areata. Study-wide findings and caveats: On tofacitinib, scalp clonality and expanded CD8+ clones among top 100 fell significantly. Normal-skin resident alphabeta T cells also appear among scalp sample sequences. Greater clonality was observed in lesional scalp samples, especially alopecia totalis/universalis, versus normal scalp. Sharing of TCRs across patients appeared less clear than in mice, possibly for HLA-related reasons.

The TCR comes from a human donor with alopecia areata. The rearrangement uses TRBV5-6 and TRBJ1-2, with 7 bases identical to TRBD1. The starting material was CD4+ T cells sorted from blood, obtained around week 44, from a patient treated with tofacitinib. The DNA of the CDR3 is TGTGCCAGCAGCTACAGGGGCACGGACTATGGCTACACCTTC. Protein product: CASSYRGTDYGYTF.